This entry lists 27 T cell receptor beta chains sequenced from one sample in a study of vaccination and CD4 T cells after COVID-19. Sequencing of cultured CD4+ T cell DNA used the Oncomine TCR Beta short-read assay. One entry per CDR3 protein results from TCRdb running MiXCR on the PCR reads. The sample lists nearly 15,000 distinct CDR3 sequences, roughly 50% seen once, with 9% to 15% in the top ten. Treatment of the sample: approximately 9-day PBMC culture with coronavirus spike peptide pools or control peptides (ViraFEST assay). For these TCRs, the target antigens are not known. What was sequenced was CD4+ T cells from blood, cultured in vitro. Receptor source: a human donor who had recovered from COVID-19.

This chain connects TRBV27 to TRBJ1-2; TRBD1 is a possible D gene (6 bases). From germline, CDR1 is MNHEY and CDR2 SMNVEV (reference sequence). This CDR3 spans 15 amino acids. Between the trimmed V and J ends, which lost 6 bases and 8 bases, there was a span of 22 bases. The CDR3 coding sequence is TGTGCCAGCAGCCTCCGGGACCCAGGGAGGGGGGGCTACACCTTC. This translates into CASSLRDPGRGGYTF.

This clonotype occurred a few times. This chain connects TRBV15 to TRBJ1-1; 7 bases agree with TRBD1. This CDR3 has 14 amino acids. Germline lookup yields CDR1 LNHNV and CDR2 YYDKDF (reference sequence). The junction had 5 bases not matched to a gene; V was cut back by 4 bases and J by 3 bases. CDR3 sequence reads: CATSMRGQDTEAFF. As DNA, the CDR3 is TGTGCCACCAGCATGAGGGGGCAGGACACTGAAGCTTTCTTT. The full variable domain, rest sourced from reference TRBV15 and TRBJ1-1, is DAMVIQNPRYQVTQFGKPVTLSCSQTLNHNVMYWYQQKSSQAPKLLFHYYDKDFNNEADTPDNFQSRRPNTSFCFLDIRSPGLGDTAMYLCATSMRGQDTEAFFGQGTRLTVV.

This clonotype was recorded a few times. The J gene is TRBJ2-1, the V gene TRBV5-4, with 10 bases aligning to TRBD1. The junction had 7 bases not matched to a gene; V was cut back by 4 bases and J by 3 bases. The CDR3 spans 16 residues. The germline V gene has CDR1 SGHNT and CDR2 YYREEE (reference sequence). DNA of the CDR3: TGTGCCAGCAGCGGTCGGACAGGGGGAGACTACAATGAGCAGTTCTTC. It is translated as CASSGRTGGDYNEQFF.

This clonotype showed up just a few times. The chain combines TRBV28 with TRBJ1-6; TRBD1 might be the D (6 bases). This CDR3 contains 14 residues. Trimming pared 5 bases from V and 10 bases from J, leaving 15 bases between. CDR1 and CDR2 (germline): MDHEN, SYDVKM. Here the CDR3 DNA reads TGTGCCAGCAGTCGAACAGGGTACGACTCACCCCTCCACTTT. Its translation: CASSRTGYDSPLHF.

This clonotype was detected a few times. This chain links TRBV6-1 with TRBJ2-7; TRBD2 is a possible D gene (6 bases). Germline CDR1 is MNHNS and CDR2 is SASEGT. The CDR3 is 13 residues long. Trimming took off 6 bases at V and 0 bases at J, with 9 bases between the two ends. The CDR3 DNA is TGTGCCAGCAGGAAGACTAGCTCCTACGAGCAGTACTTC. Translation gives CASRKTSSYEQYF.

The sample holds a few counts of this clonotype. This chain connects TRBV20-1 to TRBJ2-3; 13 bases match TRBD2. This CDR3 region has 15 residues. Germline values: CDR1 DFQATT, CDR2 SNEGSKA (reference sequence). Trimming removed 6 bases from V and 4 bases from J; junction bases left unmatched: 7. The CDR3 DNA is TGCAGTGCCGTGATACTAGCGGGGGGGCCAGATACGCAGTATTTT. It translates to CSAVILAGGPDTQYF.

The V and J genes are TRBV27 and TRBJ1-1; unclear D gene. CDR1 is MNHEY and CDR2 is SMNVEV in the germline V gene (reference sequence). The CDR3 consists of 11 residues. The ends were cut back, 6 bases at V and 2 bases at J, with 4 bases in the middle. The DNA for the CDR3 is TGTGCCAGCAGACTCAACACTGAAGCTTTCTTT. Its protein product is CASRLNTEAFF.

The J gene is TRBJ2-4, the V gene TRBV20-1; TRBD2 agrees at 13 bases. The CDR3 loop spans 16 amino acids. In germline, CDR1 is DFQATT, CDR2 SNEGSKA (reference sequence). The V and J ends lost 6 bases and 0 bases, in that order; junction bases with no gene match: 5. DNA of the CDR3: TGCAGTGCACCACTAGCGGGGGGGATAGCCAAAAACATTCAGTACTTC. The encoded protein is CSAPLAGGIAKNIQYF.

The chain is built from TRBV5-1 and TRBJ2-2; D ambiguous. Germline V gene lookup returns CDR1 SGHRS and CDR2 YFSETQ. The CDR3 consists of 13 residues. Deletions cut 0 bases from V and 2 bases from J, with 2 bases between. DNA for the CDR3: TGCGCCAGCAGCTTGGGCAACACCGGGGAGCTGTTTTTT. Its translation: CASSLGNTGELFF.

This clonotype has a handful of counts. The rearrangement links TRBV20-1 to TRBJ1-2, with D unclear. Germline assignment: CDR1 DFQATT and CDR2 SNEGSKA (reference sequence). This CDR3 has 12 amino acids. The CDR3 loop is CISRTANYGYTF. The CDR3 DNA follows: TGCATTTCTCGGACGGCTAACTATGGCTACACCTTC.

This clonotype was seen a few times. The chain employs TRBV7-9 and TRBJ1-5; D uncertain. Trimming took 2 bases from V and 2 from J, leaving 16 bases between them. Germline V lookup: CDR1 SEHNR, CDR2 FQNEAQ (reference sequence). The CDR3 is made up of 17 amino acids. The CDR3 reads CASSLTGIPAGNQPQHF. The CDR3 region has the DNA TGTGCCAGCAGCTTAACCGGGATCCCAGCGGGCAATCAGCCCCAGCATTTT.

As to this clonotype: A read error may produce the germline difference seen at one junction end. The chain is built from TRBV7-2 and TRBJ1-2, with 8 bases lining up with TRBD1. The CDR3 covers 12 residues. CDR1 is SGHTA and CDR2 is FQGNSA in the germline V gene. CDR3: CASSSQGAGYTF. CDR3 sequence (DNA): TGTGCCAGCAGCTCCCAGGGGGCAGGCTATACCTTC.

The chain joins TRBV19 to TRBJ2-5; D is unclear. Trimming removed 9 bases at V and 4 bases at J, with 18 bases between. Germline lookup yields CDR1 LNHDA and CDR2 SQIVND (reference sequence). The CDR3 is 14 residues long. The CDR3 coding sequence is TGTGCCAGCTCCACAACGTGGGTTGGAGAGACCCAGTACTTC. Translation gives CASSTTWVGETQYF.

This chain connects TRBV10-2 to TRBJ2-3, with D perhaps assigned TRBD1 or TRBD2 (5 bases each). Trimming shortened V by 11 bases and J by 1 base, and 13 bases separated the two germline ends. Per the germline V gene, CDR1 is WSHSY and CDR2 is SAAADI. This CDR3 is built from 13 residues. Here the CDR3 DNA reads TGCGCCCTCCGGGACCTTGGCACAGATACGCAGTATTTT. Translating it yields CALRDLGTDTQYF.

CDR3 protein: CASRRQRSYEQYF. CDR3 DNA: TGCGCCAGCAGGCGACAGAGAAGTTACGAGCAGTACTTC. The chain is built from TRBV23-1 and TRBJ2-7; D might be TRBD1 (5 bases). TRBV23-1 falls under the ORF class, with uncertain function. The germline V and J ends were trimmed by 6 bases and 4 bases, with 13 bases remaining between them. This CDR3 is 13 amino acids long.

This clonotype has a handful of counts. The chain has TRBV5-8 and TRBJ1-6, with D possibly being TRBD1 (5 bases). Germline values: CDR1 SGHTS, CDR2 YDEGEE. Deletions cut 1 base from V and 6 bases from J, with 11 bases between. The CDR3 is 15 residues long. The CDR3 protein is CASSLSRQGNSPLHF. The CDR3 DNA is TGTGCCAGCAGCTTGAGTCGGCAGGGTAATTCACCCCTCCACTTT.

This rearrangement joins TRBV6-1 to TRBJ2-7; maybe TRBD1 (5 bases). Germline CDR1 reads MNHNS; CDR2 reads SASEGT. Trimming left V 5 bases short and J 3 bases short, with 29 bases between. This CDR3 is built from 19 residues. The CDR3 DNA reads TGTGCCAGCAGTACCGAGATTGACTGGGGCAGATCTAATCTCTACGAGCAGTACTTC. It encodes CASSTEIDWGRSNLYEQYF.

V usage is TRBV19 and J usage is TRBJ2-7, with TRBD2 identical over 14 bases. This CDR3 region has 17 residues. J was trimmed by 5 bases and V by 5 bases; bases with no gene match: 11. The germline V gene has CDR1 LNHDA and CDR2 SQIVND (reference sequence). CDR3 DNA: TGTGCCAGTAGTCAAATGGCCGGGACTAGCGGGAGACACGAGCAGTACTTC. This translates into CASSQMAGTSGRHEQYF.

V usage is TRBV20-1 and J usage is TRBJ2-3; a possible D gene is TRBD2 (6 bases). Trimming removed 8 bases at V and 6 bases at J, with 12 bases between. There are 11 residues in the CDR3. Per germline, CDR1 DFQATT and CDR2 SNEGSKA (reference sequence). This CDR3 reads CSPDYIDTQYF. For the CDR3, the DNA is TGCAGTCCGGACTATATCGATACGCAGTATTTT.

The chain carries TRBV2 and TRBJ1-1; 9 bases map to TRBD1. This CDR3 comprises 14 residues. Germline assignment: CDR1 SNHLY and CDR2 FYNNEI. The V gene end was trimmed by 4 bases and the J gene end by 5 bases; junction bases not matched to a gene: 5. Here the CDR3 reads CASSAGQGRTEAFF. CDR3 in DNA: TGTGCCAGCAGTGCTGGACAGGGGAGGACTGAAGCTTTCTTT.

This clonotype was counted a few times. V gene TRBV7-9 combines with J gene TRBJ2-2, with D unclear. Germline CDR1 and CDR2: SEHNR and FQNEAQ (reference sequence). Trimming removed 5 bases at V and 1 base at J, with 11 bases between. CDR3 size: 15 residues. The DNA of the CDR3 is TGTGCCAGCAGCACCCCGACGGGGAACACCGGGGAGCTGTTTTTT. Protein sequence: CASSTPTGNTGELFF.

This clonotype was seen a handful of times. The J gene is TRBJ1-2, the V gene TRBV4-2, with a weak D call TRBD1 (6 bases). The CDR3 sequence is 18 residues long. The germline CDR1 and CDR2 sequences are LGHNA and YNFKEQ. V was cut by 0 bases and J by 2 bases, with 19 bases left in between. CDR3 loop: CASSQDLQGDTINYGYTF. DNA for the CDR3: TGTGCCAGCAGCCAAGATTTACAGGGCGATACGATCAACTATGGCTACACCTTC.

This clonotype was picked up a small number of times. V gene TRBV7-9 combines with J gene TRBJ2-1; 9 bases map to TRBD1. Germline CDR1 is SEHNR and CDR2 is FQNEAQ (reference sequence). Trimming cost V 1 base and J 7 bases; bases outside gene matches: 5. The CDR3 is made up of 15 amino acids. DNA of the CDR3: TGTGCCAGCAGCTTAGGGGACAGGGTACGAAATGAGCAGTTCTTC. Its translation: CASSLGDRVRNEQFF.

The CDR3 nucleotides are TGTGCCAGCAGGACCGGGACAGGGTGGGATTCACCCCTCCACTTT. Translated: CASRTGTGWDSPLHF. This chain links TRBV6-1 with TRBJ1-6; 9 bases align to TRBD1. V lost 6 bases to trimming and J lost 8 bases; unmatched junction nucleotides: 8. The CDR3 spans 15 residues. Germline V gives CDR1 MNHNS, CDR2 SASEGT.

This clonotype appeared a few times. The chain carries TRBV7-3 and TRBJ2-3; D perhaps matches TRBD2 (6 bases). Germline V lookup: CDR1 SGHTA, CDR2 FQGTGA. This CDR3 region has 15 residues. The V and J ends lost 3 bases and 2 bases respectively, with 12 bases between them. The CDR3 region has the DNA TGTGCCAGCAGCTTCGGCGGGGAGTCCACAGATACGCAGTATTTT. It encodes CASSFGGESTDTQYF.

This clonotype was recorded only once. The chain uses TRBV7-2 and TRBJ2-7; D is possibly TRBD1 (6 bases). Trimming left V 0 bases short and J 3 bases short, with 12 bases between. This CDR3 contains 15 residues. Looked up from germline, CDR1 is SGHTA and CDR2 is FQGNSA. The CDR3 DNA sequence: TGTGCCAGCAGCTTAGCGCACGACAGGTTCTACGAGCAGTACTTC. This sequence encodes CASSLAHDRFYEQYF.

V gene TRBV7-2 combines with J gene TRBJ2-7; 8 bases map to TRBD2. The V gene end was trimmed by 5 bases and the J gene end by 2 bases; junction bases not matched to a gene: 11. The CDR3 extends over 16 amino acids. Germline V gene lookup returns CDR1 SGHTA and CDR2 FQGNSA. The CDR3 loop reads CASSPTGLDPTYEQYF. DNA for the CDR3: TGTGCCAGCAGCCCGACGGGACTAGACCCGACCTACGAGCAGTACTTC.